This TCR beta chain was sequenced during a study of sequential checkpoint blockade in melanoma (dated by TCRdb to the late 2010s). Background for the entire study: Using 1:1 randomization, the trial assigned patients either to first-line nivolumab followed by ipilimumab (arm A) or to ipilimumab followed by nivolumab (arm B). Both trial sequences were followed by maintenance nivolumab. Beyond this particular receptor, the publication reports: Larger, independent patient cohorts are needed to validate the response-prediction model that combines TCR metrics and mutation burden.

The treatment or condition label for this specimen denotes: randomized to nivolumab then ipilimumab (arm A) or the reverse (arm B). None of the patients in the trial had previously been given DNA-damaging chemotherapy. Live CD3+CD8+ cells negative for CD19 and CD56 were sorted from thawed PBMCs on a FACS Aria II flow cytometer. Samples came from patients with melanoma in CheckMate 064, a randomized, open-label phase II trial of sequential checkpoint blockade. Leukapheresis was used to collect peripheral blood mononuclear cells, which were then purified with Ficoll-Paque and frozen in human serum with about 9.3% DMSO. Immediately after sorting, the purity of sorted blood CD3+CD8+ cells was verified to be >98%, after which DNA was extracted. TCRbeta CDR3 regions were immunosequenced from genomic DNA with the immunoSEQ Assay. Before high-throughput sequencing, the genomic DNA was amplified using bias-controlled multiplex PCR. The original pipeline was this. To quantify the absolute abundance of each unique TCRbeta CDR3 region, the sequences were collapsed and filtered. Clonality, defined as 1 minus Pielou's evenness, was calculated using productive rearrangements only. Clones with significantly greater frequencies in on-treatment versus baseline samples were identified using a previously published method. The table was pulled from immuneACCESS by TCRdb, which kept in-frame rearrangements only. Such tables lose some clones; where checked, under half of the loss comes from unresolved V genes, and the rest has no known cause. The V and J calls and clone size are taken from that table; D and trimming were inferred from the DNA. The sample table shows approximately 21,000 clones, and 82% are seen once. The top ten clones comprise around 10% of the sample.

Its CDR3 holds 13 amino acids, cysteine through phenylalanine. Just CDR3 DNA is preserved here, 39 bases in frame from base 1. Per the germline V gene, MGHDK is the CDR1 and SYGVNS is the CDR2. Relative to germline, V is missing 6 bases and J is missing 4 bases, with 1 base of the junction outside any gene match. A note on this clone: What antigen it recognizes has not been identified. Base qualities are not at hand, and no much larger clone is one base apart.

The specimen comprised CD8+ T cells sorted from blood (inferred from file names), sampled from a patient given nivolumab and ipilimumab in sequence. The sequence was collected from a human donor with melanoma. The V gene is TRBV25-1 and the J gene is TRBJ1-1, and 11 bases in between align with TRBD1. The sequenced DNA is TGTGCCAGCAGGGGGACAGGGGGCACTGAAGCTTTCTTT. Its product reads: CASRGTGGTEAFF.